The clone carrying this T cell receptor (beta chain) was seen ten or more times. Its antigen is as yet unknown. The sample belongs to a study of naive and memory T cell subsets. Points from the study as a whole: TCR transcript changes with activation or differentiation may affect this RNA method.

Trimming took off 5 bases at V and 6 bases at J, with 10 bases between the two ends. The CDR3 contains 12 residues. Ligated cDNA underwent four rounds of PCR with nested alpha and beta constant region primers and SP2. Blood and skin TCR RNA was reverse transcribed with alpha and beta constant primers. TCRdb recomputed calls from the 5' RACE reads with MiXCR, one row per CDR3 protein. This sample has approximately 49,000 distinct CDR3 sequences, with over 3.5% found just once. An oligonucleotide containing a UMI was ligated to the 3' end of TCR cDNA. Whole-blood samples were over 2 ml of peripheral blood from healthy adult volunteers. Input was roughly 1 to 1,100 ng of DNase-treated total RNA without cell sorting.

The chain uses TRBV12-3 or TRBV12-4 and TRBJ1-2, with D possibly being TRBD1 (6 bases). The TCR comes from a female donor in good health. CDR3 region: CASSPDRNGYTF. The CDR3 DNA reads as TGTGCCAGCAGTCCGGACAGAAATGGCTACACCTTC.